The next 27 T cell receptor beta chains were all read from a single sample in a study of shared clonotypes between healthy human individuals. TCRdb keeps only in-frame clones here, not all; method: immunoSEQ multiplex PCR. The top ten clones hold about 11% of a sample with a few hundred thousand clones, roughly three quarters of them seen once. The material sequenced was PBMCs. The receptors come from a middle-aged woman in good health. Some clones in this sample may be carry-over from other donors' samples.

The chain carries TRBV4-1 and TRBJ2-5; 8 bases map to TRBD1. After removal of 5 bases from V and 3 bases from J, the junction contained 17 bases not matched to a gene. The CDR3 is 18 amino acids. Germline CDR1 is MGHRA and CDR2 is YSYEKL. CDR3 residues: CASSKSPFDRGREETQYF. The CDR3 DNA follows: TGCGCCAGCAGCAAAAGTCCGTTCGACAGGGGAAGGGAAGAGACCCAGTACTTC.

The rearrangement links TRBV19 to TRBJ2-6; 11 nucleotides align to TRBD1. Germline CDR1 and CDR2: LNHDA and SQIVND (reference sequence). The V segment lost 9 bases and the J segment 1 base; nucleotides outside the gene matches: 11. The CDR3 is made up of 18 amino acids. CDR3 sequence reads: CASSYRDRGGSGANVLTF. The CDR3 DNA sequence: TGTGCCAGCAGTTACCGGGACAGGGGGGGTTCTGGGGCCAACGTCCTGACTTTC.

About this clone itself: With a much larger clone just one base away, this may be a read error. J is TRBJ1-2 and V is TRBV15; D is possibly TRBD1 (6 bases). In germline, CDR1 is LNHNV, CDR2 YYDKDF (reference sequence). The CDR3 spans 14 residues. V was cut by 4 bases and J by 5 bases, with 14 bases left in between. CDR3 DNA: TGTGCCACCAGCACGAGGGGCAGGGGTTATGGCTACACCTTC. This translates into CATSTRGRGYGYTF.

With respect to this clone: This sequence may be a read error, since a much larger clone differs from it by one base. This is likely a read error, given that the CDR3 carries no conserved phenylalanine or tryptophan at its end. J is TRBJ1-4 and V is TRBV27; TRBD1 might be the D (6 bases). V lost 4 bases and J 7 bases, leaving 16 bases between the germline ends. The CDR3 consists of 15 residues. Per the germline V gene, CDR1 is MNHEY and CDR2 is SMNVEV (reference sequence). The CDR3: CASSSYRVGGEKLFL. The CDR3 bases are TGTGCCAGCAGTTCGTACAGGGTTGGGGGTGAAAAACTGTTTCTT.

The CDR3, as DNA: TGTGCCAGCAGCAAAGGGACAGGTGGTAGCAATCAGCCCCAGCATTTT. Translation gives CASSKGTGGSNQPQHF. This chain uses TRBV21-1 with TRBJ1-5; the tabulated D call, TRBD1, remains unverified against the DNA. TRBV21-1 represents a pseudogene. This CDR3 is 16 amino acids long.

V gene TRBV7-3 combines with J gene TRBJ2-1, with D tentatively TRBD1 or TRBD2 (5 bases each). This CDR3 region has 16 residues. V lost 5 bases, J lost 11 bases, and 25 bases lay in between. CDR1 is SGHTA and CDR2 is FQGTGA in the germline V gene. CDR3 bases: TGTGCCAGCAGCCCCGGGGCCAGCGGAGGCCAAAATAAGCAGTTCTTC. Translation gives CASSPGASGGQNKQFF. Full variable domain (remainder filled in from reference TRBV7-3 and TRBJ2-1): GAGVSQTPSNKVTEKGKYVELRCDPISGHTALYWYRQSLGQGPEFLIYFQGTGAADDSGLPNDRFFAVRPEGSVSTLKIQRTERGDSAVYLCASSPGASGGQNKQFFGPGTRLTVL.

The chain couples TRBV11-3 to TRBJ2-3; possibly TRBD1 for D (5 bases). The CDR3 runs 13 residues. Germline values: CDR1 SGHNT, CDR2 YENEEA. Trimming shortened V by 4 bases and J by 5 bases, and 10 bases separated the two germline ends. The CDR3 coding sequence is TGTGCCAGCAGCTCCCGGACAAGAGATACGCAGTATTTT. It translates to CASSSRTRDTQYF.

This chain links TRBV7-9 with TRBJ1-5; no reliable D call. V dropped 5 bases and J dropped 5 bases, with 13 bases sitting between them. Looked up from germline, CDR1 is SEHNR and CDR2 is FQNEAQ (reference sequence). CDR3 length: 14 residues. CDR3: CASSLSAGDQPQHF. CDR3 nucleotides: TGTGCCAGCAGCCTGTCGGCTGGGGATCAGCCCCAGCATTTT.

The chain has TRBV7-2 and TRBJ2-5; possible D gene TRBD2, 5 bases. This CDR3 contains 14 residues. V lost 5 bases to trimming and J lost 3 bases, with 13 bases between them. CDR1 and CDR2 (germline): SGHTA, FQGNSA. CDR3 sequence (DNA): TGTGCCAGCAGCCCGCGGACGGGAAAAGAGACCCAGTACTTC. Translated: CASSPRTGKETQYF. Looking up the rest from reference TRBV7-2 and TRBJ2-5 gives the full variable domain: GAGVSQSPSNKVTEKGKDVELRCDPISGHTALYWYRQSLGQGLEFLIYFQGNSAPDKSGLPSDRFSAERTGGSVSTLTIQRTQQEDSAVYLCASSPRTGKETQYFGPGTRLLVL.

V usage is TRBV5-1 and J usage is TRBJ2-2, with 15 bases that match TRBD2. The ends lost 2 bases at V and 5 bases at J; junction bases unmatched: 7. CDR3 size: 18 residues. CDR1 SGHRS and CDR2 YFSETQ come from the germline V gene. The CDR3: CASSFGLAGGPGTGELFF. Here the CDR3 DNA reads TGCGCCAGCAGCTTTGGACTAGCGGGAGGGCCGGGGACCGGGGAGCTGTTTTTT. Full variable domain (remainder filled in from reference TRBV5-1 and TRBJ2-2): KAGVTQTPRYLIKTRGQQVTLSCSPISGHRSVSWYQQTPGQGLQFLFEYFSETQRNKGNFPGRFSGRQFSNSRSEMNVSTLELGDSALYLCASSFGLAGGPGTGELFFGEGSRLTVL.

V and J are TRBV4-1 and TRBJ2-5, with D tentatively TRBD1 (6 bases). This CDR3 comprises 14 residues. Trimming shortened V by 0 bases and J by 5 bases, and 10 bases separated the two germline ends. Germline-derived CDR1 and CDR2 are MGHRA and YSYEKL. The DNA for the CDR3 is TGCGCCAGCAGCCAAGATCAGGGGCCGGAGACCCAGTACTTC. Amino acid sequence: CASSQDQGPETQYF.

V is TRBV5-6 and J is TRBJ2-7; TRBD2 matches 8 bases. Germline trimming cut 0 bases from V and 5 bases from J; bases unmatched to any gene: 4. The CDR3 spans 14 residues. The germline V gene encodes CDR1 SGHDT and CDR2 YYEEEE. The CDR3 sequence: CASSLAGGGNEQYF. Here the CDR3 DNA reads TGTGCCAGCAGCTTGGCGGGCGGGGGGAACGAGCAGTACTTC. Together with reference TRBV5-6 and TRBJ2-7, the CDR3 gives the full variable domain: DAGVTQSPTHLIKTRGQQVTLRCSPKSGHDTVSWYQQALGQGPQFIFQYYEEEERQRGNFPDRFSGHQFPNYSSELNVNALLLGDSALYLCASSLAGGGNEQYFGPGTRLTVT.

This clone has only one observation. The gene calls are TRBV19 and TRBJ2-4; D is perhaps TRBD1 or TRBD2 (6 bases each). Trimming took off 6 bases at V and 8 bases at J, with 8 bases between the two ends. Germline values: CDR1 LNHDA, CDR2 SQIVND (reference sequence). The CDR3 runs 11 residues. Here the CDR3 reads CASREGDIQYF. CDR3 DNA sequence: TGTGCCAGTAGGGAGGGGGACATTCAGTACTTC. Full variable domain (outside the CDR3, taken from reference TRBV19 and TRBJ2-4): DGGITQSPKYLFRKEGQNVTLSCEQNLNHDAMYWYRQDPGQGLRLIYYSQIVNDFQKGDIAEGYSVSREKKESFPLTVTSAQKNPTAFYLCASREGDIQYFGAGTRLSVL.

The sample holds one count of this clone. The genes are TRBV15 and TRBJ2-7, with 10 bases that match TRBD1. The CDR3 spans 15 residues. Germline lookup yields CDR1 LNHNV and CDR2 YYDKDF (reference sequence). V trimming: 5 bases; J trimming: 1 base; junction bases outside the gene matches: 5. The CDR3 is CATSGRDRGSYEQYF. The CDR3 nucleotides are TGTGCCACCAGCGGACGGGACAGGGGATCCTACGAGCAGTACTTC.

This clone appeared a single time. This likely came from a read error, as a far larger clone is one base away. The rearrangement joins TRBV7-9 to TRBJ2-5; TRBD1 might be the D (6 bases). The length of the CDR3 is 15 residues. Germline-derived CDR1 and CDR2 are SEHNR and FQNEAQ (reference sequence). CDR3 bases: TGTGACAGCAGCTTAGAGGTGACAGGATTGGAGACCCAGTACTTC. Amino acid sequence: CDSSLEVTGLETQYF.

This clone is medium-sized within its sample. Other DNA sequences in the sample encode the same CDR3. The chain carries TRBV6-1 and TRBJ2-5; TRBD1 matches at 10 bases. The CDR3 is made up of 16 amino acids. Germline V gene sequence: CDR1 MNHNS, CDR2 SASEGT. Trimming took 0 bases from V and 5 from J; bases not matched to a gene: 6. CDR3 residues: CASSEAGGQGYETQYF. The CDR3 coding sequence is TGTGCCAGCAGTGAAGCGGGGGGACAGGGGTATGAGACCCAGTACTTC.

The chain links TRBV18 to TRBJ1-3; D is undetermined. V was shortened by 2 bases and J by 0 bases, with 11 bases between the two germline ends. The V gene's germline CDR1 is KGHSH and CDR2 LQKENI. CDR3 length: 16 amino acids. Here the CDR3 reads CASSPRAESSGNTIYF. CDR3 bases: TGTGCCAGCTCACCAAGGGCGGAGAGCTCTGGAAACACCATATATTTT.

This chain joins TRBV30 and TRBJ2-7, with D hard to call. The assigned J gene may be wrong: the sequence end matches TRBJ2-5 better. In germline, CDR1 is GTSNPN, CDR2 SVGIG (reference sequence). The CDR3 totals 12 residues. CDR3 nucleotides: TGTGCCTGGAGTCAAATCAAAGAGACCCAGTACTTC. Its translation is CAWSQIKETQYF.

The rearrangement uses TRBV5-4 and TRBJ1-1, with a tentative D call TRBD1 (5 bases). Germline assignment: CDR1 SGHNT and CDR2 YYREEE (reference sequence). CDR3 length: 16 amino acids. V was pared by 3 bases and J by 1 base, with 16 bases between. The DNA of the CDR3 is TGTGCCAGCAGCTACTTAGCTCAAACAGGGAACACTGAAGCTTTCTTT. It yields the protein CASSYLAQTGNTEAFF. The full variable domain, completed using reference TRBV5-4 and TRBJ1-1, is ETGVTQSPTHLIKTRGQQVTLRCSSQSGHNTVSWYQQALGQGPQFIFQYYREEENGRGNFPPRFSGLQFPNYSSELNVNALELDDSALYLCASSYLAQTGNTEAFFGQGTRLTVV.

This chain uses TRBV7-9 with TRBJ2-3; D unresolved. Trimming stripped 5 bases from V and 5 bases from J, with 14 bases between. Germline CDR1 and CDR2: SEHNR and FQNEAQ (reference sequence). The CDR3 length is 14 residues. CDR3 in DNA: TGTGCCAGCAGCCCCAGGCCCCTAGGAGATACGCAGTATTTT. This gives the protein CASSPRPLGDTQYF.

This chain links TRBV29-1 with TRBJ2-1; D perhaps matches TRBD1 (6 bases). The CDR3 extends over 15 amino acids. Germline V gene data show CDR1 as SQVTM and CDR2 as ANQGSEA. Trimming stripped 4 bases from V and 7 bases from J, with 20 bases between. The CDR3 protein is CSVGSWRGGGNEQFF. The CDR3 bases are TGCAGCGTTGGGTCTTGGCGAGGGGGTGGGAATGAGCAGTTCTTC.

With respect to this clone: The junction and the germline gene differ at one end; a read error may be behind it. The chain couples TRBV7-7 to TRBJ2-3; the match to TRBD1 covers 10 bases. The CDR3 sequence is 16 residues long. Germline-derived CDR1 and CDR2 are SSHAT and FNYEAQ (reference sequence). The CDR3 loop is CASSPRGGQGADTQYF. CDR3 in DNA: TGTGCTAGCAGCCCACGGGGCGGACAGGGGGCAGATACGCAGTATTTT.

V gene TRBV27 combines with J gene TRBJ1-5, with a weak D call TRBD1 (5 bases). Per the germline V gene, CDR1 is MNHEY and CDR2 is SMNVEV (reference sequence). This CDR3 has 17 amino acids. The V end was cut by 2 bases, the J end by 5 bases, with 19 bases between. The CDR3 protein is CASSLAGDPERHQPQHF. The CDR3 DNA reads as TGTGCCAGCAGTTTAGCGGGGGACCCTGAACGACATCAGCCCCAGCATTTT.

The V gene is TRBV28, the J gene TRBJ2-4, with D perhaps matching TRBD1 or TRBD2 (5 bases each). This CDR3 comprises 15 residues. V gave up 2 bases and J gave up 3 bases, with 11 bases separating them. Looked up from germline, CDR1 is MDHEN and CDR2 is SYDVKM. CDR3 coding DNA: TGTGCCAGCAGTTTAATTGGGACGGGCAAAAACATTCAGTACTTC. It translates to CASSLIGTGKNIQYF.

Worth noting for this clone: One end of the junction is discordant with germline, which a read error may explain. The chain employs TRBV7-7 and TRBJ2-1; 7 bases are shared with TRBD2. CDR3 size: 14 residues. Germline V gene data show CDR1 as SSHAT and CDR2 as FNYEAQ (reference sequence). The CDR3 spells CASSLAGRHNEQFF. The CDR3 DNA follows: TGTGCTAGCAGCTTAGCGGGCCGGCACAATGAGCAGTTCTTC.

The chain links TRBV28 to TRBJ2-2; the match to TRBD2 covers 10 bases. Germline-derived CDR1 and CDR2 are MDHEN and SYDVKM. This CDR3 has 15 amino acids. The trim removed 5 bases at V and 3 bases at J, leaving 3 bases unmatched. CDR3 sequence: CASSGGLADTGELFF. CDR3 bases: TGTGCCAGCAGTGGAGGACTAGCGGACACCGGGGAGCTGTTTTTT. Variable domain in full (rest from reference TRBV28 and TRBJ2-2): DVKVTQSSRYLVKRTGEKVFLECVQDMDHENMFWYRQDPGLGLRLIYFSYDVKMKEKGDIPEGYSVSREKKERFSLILESASTNQTSMYLCASSGGLADTGELFFGEGSRLTVL.

The CDR3 nucleotides read TGTGCCAGCAGCTTAGCCCAGGTCACAGATACGCAGTATTTT. Its protein product is CASSLAQVTDTQYF. J is TRBJ2-3 and V is TRBV7-2, with D unclear. Trimming removed 0 bases at V and 2 bases at J, with 6 bases between. Germline CDR1 reads SGHTA; CDR2 reads FQGNSA. The length of the CDR3 is 14 residues.